This TCR beta chain emerged from a study of blood T cells in healthy people across ages. On the study more broadly: Template switching recovered approximately one barcoded beta molecule for every two T cells.

Every donor provided roughly 10 milliliters of peripheral blood. Samples each yielded at least 6 micrograms of total RNA. Through a sample-barcoded 5' primer and a J-beta primer mix, a second PCR was run for roughly 6 to 12 cycles. TCRdb re-derived calls from the 5' RACE reads in MiXCR, one entry per CDR3 protein. In the table there are roughly 720,000 distinct CDR3 sequences, about 55% of which are singletons. The clonotype originates from a man older than 75 in good health. Sequencing was carried out using blood.

CDR3 DNA sequence: TGCGCCAGCAGCCCCACTAGCGGGAGTGCCTACAATGAGCAGTTCTTC. Translated, it gives CASSPTSGSAYNEQFF. The rearrangement joins TRBV5-1 to TRBJ2-1; 11 nucleotides line up with TRBD2. Germline CDR1 SGHRS, CDR2 YFSETQ. The CDR3 spans 16 residues. Unmatched junction bases numbered 5, after V lost 4 bases and J lost 2 bases.